The rows below give T cell receptor beta chains drawn from one sample of a study of T cell responses to AZD1222 COVID-19 vaccine. Repertoires were generated with immunoSEQ multiplex PCR, while TCRdb's copy carries only in-frame clones and drops some. This sample carries some 94,000 clones, approximately 89% of them seen once, and the ten largest clones take about 5.2%. Sequencing used peripheral blood, obtained 28 days after the second AZD1222 dose. The receptors were sampled from an adult who received the AZD1222 COVID-19 vaccine. CDR3s include the opening cysteine and the closing phenylalanine or tryptophan.

TRBJ2-1 TRBV7-9 CASTLRLGSNEQFF
TRBJ2-1 TRBV7-9 CASRATGQGIYNEQFF
TRBJ1-3 TRBV7-2 CASSLGGNTIYF
TRBJ2-7 TRBV28 CASSLPVFPYEQYF
TRBJ2-7 TRBV5-1 CASSLGQGAYEQYF
TRBJ1-5 TRBV3-1/TRBV3-2 CASSQEIGGALQPQHF
TRBJ2-3 TRBV6-4 CASSVATSGGPDTQYF
TRBJ2-7 TRBV3-1/TRBV3-2 CASSTHGLGYEQYF
TRBJ1-5 TRBV6-5 CASSYSMANQPQHF
TRBJ2-2 TRBV7-9 CASSLAVRHTGELFF
TRBJ2-3 TRBV9 CASSWAGIPDTQYF
TRBJ1-3 TRBV30 CAWRWAGGNTIYF
TRBJ1-5 TRBV27 CASSLLGSNQPQHF
TRBJ2-7 TRBV13 CASSQGQGAPYEQYF
TRBJ2-3 TRBV11-3 CASKGTGTDTQYF
TRBJ2-7 TRBV4-1 CASSQDGDYSYEQYF
TRBJ2-1 TRBV7-9 CASSYQGASRGEQFF
TRBJ1-1 TRBV5-1 CASSARGTGQTEAFF
TRBJ2-4 TRBV9 CASSVASGRDIQYF
TRBJ1-1 TRBV10-1 CASRRREDTEAFF
TRBJ1-2 TRBV27 CASRPDRGRSYGYTF
TRBJ2-5 TRBV9 CASSVGSGSRQETQYF
TRBJ1-4 TRBV7-8 CASSVGHNNEKLFF
TRBJ2-1 TRBV7-3 CASSPLSNSGGPDNEQFF
TRBJ1-2 TRBV7-9 CASSLRDRGNYGYTF
TRBJ1-6 TRBV27 CASSLGQGLRSPLHF
TRBJ2-2 TRBV5-1 CASRVAGELFF
TRBJ2-2 TRBV4-2 CASTLGGGSGGELFF
TRBJ2-1 TRBV24-1 CATSDQGGAVNEQFF
TRBJ1-5 TRBV6-7 CASTPLNQPQHF
TRBJ1-1 TRBV7-9 CASSLEGGTEAFF
TRBJ1-1 TRBV5-6 CASSWALTEAFF
TRBJ1-1 TRBV6-5 CASSNRGMTEAFF
TRBJ1-3 TRBV2 CASLTNARGNTIYF
TRBJ1-6 TRBV16 CASSQTRVEWTLHF
TRBJ1-2 TRBV25-1 CASSLGRGYGYTF
TRBJ2-6 TRBV25-1 CASSQAGANSGANVLTF
TRBJ1-5 TRBV29-1 CSVGQEDQPQHF
TRBJ2-5 TRBV7-9 CASSFDAGTSAKETQYF
TRBJ2-1 TRBV18 CASSRGVFDEQFF